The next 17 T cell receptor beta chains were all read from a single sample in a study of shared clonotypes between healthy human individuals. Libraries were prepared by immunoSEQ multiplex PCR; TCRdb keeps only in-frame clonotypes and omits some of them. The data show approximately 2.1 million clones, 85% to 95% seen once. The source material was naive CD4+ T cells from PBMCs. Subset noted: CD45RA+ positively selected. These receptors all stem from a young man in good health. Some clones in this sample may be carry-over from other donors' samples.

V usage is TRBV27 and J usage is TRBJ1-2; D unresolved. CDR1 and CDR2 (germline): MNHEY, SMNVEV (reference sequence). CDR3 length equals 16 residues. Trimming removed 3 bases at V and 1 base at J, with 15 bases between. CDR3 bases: TGTGCCAGCAGTTTTAAAGGGCAGCCTGATAACTATGGCTACACCTTC. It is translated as CASSFKGQPDNYGYTF.

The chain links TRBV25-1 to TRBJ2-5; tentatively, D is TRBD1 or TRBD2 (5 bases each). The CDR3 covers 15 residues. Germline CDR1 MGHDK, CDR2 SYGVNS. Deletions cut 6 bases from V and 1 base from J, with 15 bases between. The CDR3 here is CASSPAQGPQETQYF. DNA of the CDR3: TGTGCCAGCAGCCCTGCGCAGGGACCCCAAGAGACCCAGTACTTC. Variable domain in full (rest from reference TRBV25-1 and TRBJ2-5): EADIYQTPRYLVIGTGKKITLECSQTMGHDKMYWYQQDPGMELHLIHYSYGVNSTEKGDLSSESTVSRIRTEHFPLTLESARPSHTSQYLCASSPAQGPQETQYFGPGTRLLVL.

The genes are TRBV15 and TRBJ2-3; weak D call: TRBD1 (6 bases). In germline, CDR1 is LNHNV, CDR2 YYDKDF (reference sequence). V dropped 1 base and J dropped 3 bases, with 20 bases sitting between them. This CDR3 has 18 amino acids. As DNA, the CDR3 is TGTGCCACCAGCAGAGGAGGGTTTTTTAGACAGGCGACAGATACGCAGTATTTT. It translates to CATSRGGFFRQATDTQYF.

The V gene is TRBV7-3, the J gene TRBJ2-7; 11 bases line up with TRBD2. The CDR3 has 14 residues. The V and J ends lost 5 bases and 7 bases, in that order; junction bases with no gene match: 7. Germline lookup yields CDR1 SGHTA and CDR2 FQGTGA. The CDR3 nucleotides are TGTGCCAGCAGCCCAGGGACTAGCGGCGGGGAGCAGTACTTC. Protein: CASSPGTSGGEQYF.

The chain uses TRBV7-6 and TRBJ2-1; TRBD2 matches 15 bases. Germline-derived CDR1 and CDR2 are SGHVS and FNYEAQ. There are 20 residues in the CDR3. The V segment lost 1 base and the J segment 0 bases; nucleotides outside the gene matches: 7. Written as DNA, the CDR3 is TGTGCCAGCAGCTTAGTTCTGGGACTAGCGGGAGGAAGCTCCTACAATGAGCAGTTCTTC. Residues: CASSLVLGLAGGSSYNEQFF.

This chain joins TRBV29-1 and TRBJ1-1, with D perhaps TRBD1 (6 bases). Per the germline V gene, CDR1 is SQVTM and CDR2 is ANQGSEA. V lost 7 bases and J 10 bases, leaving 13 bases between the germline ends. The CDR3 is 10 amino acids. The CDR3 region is CSAGAAGAFF. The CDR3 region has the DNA TGCAGCGCAGGGGCGGCTGGAGCTTTCTTT.

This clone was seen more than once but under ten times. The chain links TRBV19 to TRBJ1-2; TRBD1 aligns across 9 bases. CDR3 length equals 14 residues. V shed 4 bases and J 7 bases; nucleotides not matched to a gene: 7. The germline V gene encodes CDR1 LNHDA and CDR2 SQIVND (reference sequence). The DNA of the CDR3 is TGTGCCAGTAGTACCGGGACAGGGAGAAGTGGCTACACCTTC. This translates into CASSTGTGRSGYTF.

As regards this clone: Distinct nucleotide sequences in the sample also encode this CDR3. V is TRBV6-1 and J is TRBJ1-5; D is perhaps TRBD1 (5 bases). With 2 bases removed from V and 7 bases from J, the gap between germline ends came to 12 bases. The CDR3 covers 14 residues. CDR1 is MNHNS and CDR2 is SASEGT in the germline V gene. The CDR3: CASSETGVGQPQHF. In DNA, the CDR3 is TGTGCCAGCAGTGAAACAGGAGTCGGGCAGCCCCAGCATTTT.

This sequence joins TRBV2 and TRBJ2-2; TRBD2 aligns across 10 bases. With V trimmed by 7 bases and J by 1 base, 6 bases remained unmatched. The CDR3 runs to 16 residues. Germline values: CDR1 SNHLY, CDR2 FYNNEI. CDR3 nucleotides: TGTGCCAGCACTAAGCGGGAGGGCGGGAACACCGGGGAGCTGTTTTTT. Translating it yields CASTKREGGNTGELFF.

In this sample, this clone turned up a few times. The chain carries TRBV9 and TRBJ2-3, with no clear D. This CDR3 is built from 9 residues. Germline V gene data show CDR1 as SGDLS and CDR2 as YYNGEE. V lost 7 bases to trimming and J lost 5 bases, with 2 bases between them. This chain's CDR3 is CASGDTQYF. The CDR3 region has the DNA TGTGCCAGCGGAGATACGCAGTATTTT.

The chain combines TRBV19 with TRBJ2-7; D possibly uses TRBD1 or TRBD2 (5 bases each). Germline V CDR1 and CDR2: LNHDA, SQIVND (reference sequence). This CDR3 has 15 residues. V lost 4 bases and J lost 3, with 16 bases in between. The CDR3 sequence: CASSTQGPSHYEQYF. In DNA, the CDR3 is TGTGCCAGTAGTACCCAGGGACCTTCCCACTACGAGCAGTACTTC.

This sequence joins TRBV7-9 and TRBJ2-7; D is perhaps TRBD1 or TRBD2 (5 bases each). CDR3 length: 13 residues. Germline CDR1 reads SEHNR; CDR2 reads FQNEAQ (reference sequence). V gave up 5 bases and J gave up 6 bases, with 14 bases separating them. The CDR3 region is CASSTGAVLEQYF. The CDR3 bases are TGTGCCAGCAGCACCGGGGCGGTTCTCGAGCAGTACTTC.

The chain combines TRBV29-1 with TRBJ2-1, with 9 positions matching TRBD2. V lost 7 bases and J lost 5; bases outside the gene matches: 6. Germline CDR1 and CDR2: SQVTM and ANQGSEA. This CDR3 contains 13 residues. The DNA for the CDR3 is TGCAGCGCCCCGGGACTAGCAGACAATGAGCAGTTCTTC. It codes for CSAPGLADNEQFF.

The CDR3 is CASRSTPGSYEQYF. The DNA for the CDR3 is TGTGCCAGCCGGAGTACCCCAGGGTCCTACGAGCAGTACTTC. The chain combines TRBV28 with TRBJ2-7; D is perhaps TRBD1 (5 bases). The CDR3 contains 14 residues. Germline V gene lookup returns CDR1 MDHEN and CDR2 SYDVKM. Trimming left V 8 bases short and J 1 base short, with 15 bases between. Filled out from reference TRBV28 and TRBJ2-7, the complete variable domain reads DVKVTQSSRYLVKRTGEKVFLECVQDMDHENMFWYRQDPGLGLRLIYFSYDVKMKEKGDIPEGYSVSREKKERFSLILESASTNQTSMYLCASRSTPGSYEQYFGPGTRLTVT.

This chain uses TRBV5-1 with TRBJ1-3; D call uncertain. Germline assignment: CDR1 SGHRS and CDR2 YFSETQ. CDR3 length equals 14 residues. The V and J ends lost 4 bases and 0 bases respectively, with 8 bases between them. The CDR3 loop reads CASSESPSGNTIYF. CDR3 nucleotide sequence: TGCGCCAGCAGCGAGTCCCCCTCTGGAAACACCATATATTTT.

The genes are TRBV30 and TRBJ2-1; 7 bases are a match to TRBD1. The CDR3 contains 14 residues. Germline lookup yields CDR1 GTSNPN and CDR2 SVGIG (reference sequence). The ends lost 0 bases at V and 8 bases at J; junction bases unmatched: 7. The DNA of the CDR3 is TGTGCCTGGAGTGTACTAGGGCAGGGGGATGAGCAGTTCTTC. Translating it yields CAWSVLGQGDEQFF.

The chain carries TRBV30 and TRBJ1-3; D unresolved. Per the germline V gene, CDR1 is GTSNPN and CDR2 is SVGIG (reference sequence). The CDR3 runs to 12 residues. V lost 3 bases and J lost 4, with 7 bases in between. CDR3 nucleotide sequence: TGTGCCTGGAGCCTGTCCGGAAACACCATATATTTT. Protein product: CAWSLSGNTIYF.